These 20 T cell receptor beta chains came from one sample sequenced in a study of shared clonotypes between healthy human individuals. Terminally differentiated effector memory CD45RA+ cells were excluded from the naive CD8 cells, which were CD45RO-negative and positively selected for CCR7. Method: immunoSEQ multiplex PCR; TCRdb's copy keeps in-frame clones and lacks some. The sample comprises about 580,000 clones, roughly 98% of which are singletons, and more than 0.3% rests with the top ten. The sequencing sample was made of naive CD8+ T cells sorted from blood. The source is a man aged 25-45 years in good health.

J is TRBJ1-5 and V is TRBV5-5; the D gene is possibly TRBD1 (6 bases). The V gene lost 1 base and the J gene lost 0 bases, with 14 bases spanning the gap. The CDR3 sequence is 17 residues long. Germline V gene data show CDR1 as SGHKS and CDR2 as YYEKEE (reference sequence). The CDR3 is CASSLMSGDLSNQPQHF. The CDR3 nucleotides are TGTGCCAGCAGCTTGATGTCAGGGGACCTTAGCAATCAGCCCCAGCATTTT.

This chain links TRBV5-1 with TRBJ1-1, with 9 bases lining up with TRBD1. Germline loops: CDR1 SGHRS, CDR2 YFSETQ. Trimming at V came to 4 bases and at J to 3 bases, leaving 7 bases not matched to a gene. This CDR3 has 15 amino acids. In nucleotides, the CDR3 is TGCGCCAGCAGCCTACCGGGACAGGGTGACACTGAAGCTTTCTTT. Its protein product is CASSLPGQGDTEAFF.

The chain links TRBV4-1 to TRBJ2-5; the match to TRBD2 covers 14 bases. Trimming at V came to 1 base and at J to 4 bases, leaving 2 bases not matched to a gene. The germline CDR1 and CDR2 sequences are MGHRA and YSYEKL. This CDR3 contains 16 residues. The CDR3 spells CASSQGGLAGVETQYF. The CDR3 coding sequence is TGCGCCAGCAGCCAAGGGGGACTAGCGGGAGTAGAGACCCAGTACTTC.

V and J are TRBV19 and TRBJ2-7; D not resolved. The ends were cut back, 0 bases at V and 3 bases at J, with 15 bases in the middle. Germline-derived CDR1 and CDR2 are LNHDA and SQIVND (reference sequence). The CDR3 contains 16 residues. Here the CDR3 DNA reads TGTGCCAGTAGTATAGATCTAATTCTTACGCTCTACGAGCAGTACTTC. Its translation is CASSIDLILTLYEQYF.

This clone has just one count. The gene calls are TRBV6-4 and TRBJ1-4; TRBD1 matches 10 bases. Germline V gives CDR1 MRHNA, CDR2 SNTAGT. Trimming at V came to 3 bases and at J to 4 bases, leaving 8 bases not matched to a gene. CDR3 length: 17 residues. This CDR3 reads CASSEFPRDRGNEKLFF. CDR3 nucleotide sequence: TGTGCCAGCAGTGAATTCCCGAGGGACAGGGGTAATGAAAAACTGTTTTTT.

The rearrangement links TRBV27 to TRBJ2-2; TRBD2 matches at 8 bases. The germline CDR1 and CDR2 sequences are MNHEY and SMNVEV (reference sequence). CDR3 length equals 15 residues. After removal of 5 bases from V and 1 base from J, the junction contained 3 bases not matched to a gene. The CDR3 loop is CASSPLAENTGELFF. The CDR3, as DNA: TGTGCCAGCAGTCCACTAGCGGAGAACACCGGGGAGCTGTTTTTT.

This clone was seen once. The rearrangement uses TRBV14 and TRBJ1-3, with 10 bases matching TRBD1. The V gene's germline CDR1 is SGHDN and CDR2 FVKESK. V shed 2 bases and J 0 bases; nucleotides not matched to a gene: 7. CDR3 length equals 18 residues. The CDR3 region is CASSQMGTGEGSGNTIYF. In DNA form, the CDR3 reads TGTGCCAGCAGCCAAATGGGGACAGGGGAAGGCTCTGGAAACACCATATATTTT.

Written as DNA, the CDR3 is TGTGCCAGCAATCCAATAGCGGGAGGGCCGTTAGATACGCAGTATTTT. It codes for CASNPIAGGPLDTQYF. This chain connects TRBV27 to TRBJ2-3; 11 nucleotides line up with TRBD2. The germline CDR1 and CDR2 sequences are MNHEY and SMNVEV (reference sequence). V was pared by 7 bases and J by 5 bases, with 11 bases of the junction left unmatched. The CDR3 spans 16 residues.

V and J are TRBV18 and TRBJ2-2; 7 bases are shared with TRBD1. The CDR3 consists of 15 residues. V dropped 4 bases and J dropped 6; count of bases not matched to a gene: 8. CDR1 is KGHSH and CDR2 is LQKENI in the germline V gene. CDR3 coding DNA: TGTGCCAGCTCACACGACGGACAGGTGGCCGGGGAGCTGTTTTTT. Translation: CASSHDGQVAGELFF.

J is TRBJ2-7 and V is TRBV19; 7 nucleotides match TRBD1. V gave up 3 bases and J gave up 2 bases; unmatched junction bases: 7. The CDR3 loop spans 15 amino acids. Germline CDR1 LNHDA, CDR2 SQIVND (reference sequence). The CDR3 coding sequence is TGTGCCAGTAGTATGGGGTGGGACAGCCCCTACGAGCAGTACTTC. Translated: CASSMGWDSPYEQYF.

As regards this clone: Other DNA sequences in this specimen translate into the identical CDR3. The chain couples TRBV27 to TRBJ2-1; TRBD1 aligns across 8 bases. Germline V lookup: CDR1 MNHEY, CDR2 SMNVEV (reference sequence). CDR3 size: 14 residues. The trim removed 2 bases at V and 5 bases at J, leaving 2 bases unmatched. The CDR3 DNA reads TGTGCCAGCAGTTTAGACAGGGGAGACAATGAGCAGTTCTTC. Residues: CASSLDRGDNEQFF.

CDR3: CASSISYNPEAFF. The CDR3 nucleotides read TGTGCCAGTAGTATTTCCTACAATCCAGAAGCTTTCTTT. The chain uses TRBV19 and TRBJ1-1; D ambiguous. The germline gives CDR1 LNHDA, CDR2 SQIVND (reference sequence). V dropped 3 bases and J dropped 8 bases, with 13 bases sitting between them. The CDR3 consists of 13 residues.

V usage is TRBV11-2 and J usage is TRBJ2-3, with 9 bases aligning to TRBD2. J lost 14 bases, V lost 5 bases, and 8 bases had no gene match. The CDR3 loop spans 12 amino acids. CDR1 and CDR2 (germline): SGHAT, FQNNGV. CDR3: CASSRLAAAVYF. CDR3 nucleotide sequence: TGTGCCAGCAGCCGACTAGCGGCGGCGGTGTATTTT. Full variable domain (remainder filled in from reference TRBV11-2 and TRBJ2-3): EAGVAQSPRYKIIEKRQSVAFWCNPISGHATLYWYQQILGQGPKLLIQFQNNGVVDDSQLPKDRFSAERLKGVDSTLKIQPAKLEDSAVYLCASSRLAAAVYFGPGTRLTVL.

The chain combines TRBV29-1 with TRBJ2-7, with D possibly TRBD1 on 5 matching bases. CDR1 is SQVTM and CDR2 is ANQGSEA in the germline V gene. There are 12 residues in the CDR3. Deletions cut 2 bases from V and 3 bases from J, with 8 bases between. CDR3 bases: TGCAGCGTTGAAACAGGCAACTACGAGCAGTACTTC. Protein: CSVETGNYEQYF.

V and J are TRBV5-1 and TRBJ2-5, with TRBD1 matching 7 bases. Looked up from germline, CDR1 is SGHRS and CDR2 is YFSETQ. V was pared by 2 bases and J by 1 base, with 5 bases of the junction left unmatched. CDR3 length: 15 amino acids. CDR3 DNA: TGCGCCAGCAGCTTCGGGGCAGGGGGCCAAGAGACCCAGTACTTC. Residues: CASSFGAGGQETQYF.

The V call is TRBV11-3, the J call TRBJ2-1, with 11 bases identical to TRBD2. Germline V gene lookup returns CDR1 SGHNT and CDR2 YENEEA. The CDR3 totals 15 residues. Trimming at V came to 4 bases and at J to 7 bases, leaving 6 bases not matched to a gene. CDR3 in DNA: TGTGCCAGCAGCTCCAGACTAGCGGGACTGAATGAGCAGTTCTTC. Translation gives CASSSRLAGLNEQFF.

The rearrangement uses TRBV11-2 and TRBJ1-1; D call uncertain. The CDR3 is 12 amino acids. Trimming took 5 bases from V and 7 from J, leaving 11 bases between them. The V gene's germline CDR1 is SGHAT and CDR2 FQNNGV. CDR3 coding DNA: TGTGCCAGCAGCCTTCCTACTAATGAAGCTTTCTTT. Its translation: CASSLPTNEAFF. Full variable domain (rest looked up from reference TRBV11-2 and TRBJ1-1): EAGVAQSPRYKIIEKRQSVAFWCNPISGHATLYWYQQILGQGPKLLIQFQNNGVVDDSQLPKDRFSAERLKGVDSTLKIQPAKLEDSAVYLCASSLPTNEAFFGQGTRLTVV.

The chain employs TRBV27 and TRBJ2-5; maybe TRBD2 (6 bases). Germline V gene sequence: CDR1 MNHEY, CDR2 SMNVEV (reference sequence). Trimming pared 5 bases from V and 4 bases from J, leaving 23 bases between. The CDR3 has 17 residues. This CDR3 is CASSPAGSRRRVETQYF. In DNA, the CDR3 is TGTGCCAGCAGTCCCGCCGGGTCCCGTCGGAGGGTAGAGACCCAGTACTTC.

The V call is TRBV5-4, the J call TRBJ2-2, with D possibly being TRBD2 (5 bases). The CDR3 is made up of 15 amino acids. Germline V gene lookup returns CDR1 SGHNT and CDR2 YYREEE (reference sequence). V lost 0 bases and J 4 bases, leaving 10 bases between the germline ends. CDR3 protein: CASSLVRGITGELFF. As DNA, the CDR3 is TGTGCCAGCAGCTTGGTACGGGGAATCACCGGGGAGCTGTTTTTT.

The genes are TRBV5-5 and TRBJ2-7; TRBD2 agrees at 8 bases. The V and J ends lost 5 bases and 5 bases, in that order; junction bases with no gene match: 9. Germline V gene sequence: CDR1 SGHKS, CDR2 YYEKEE (reference sequence). The CDR3 extends over 14 amino acids. CDR3: CASSFSGVGDEQYF. CDR3 sequence (DNA): TGTGCCAGCAGTTTTAGCGGGGTTGGCGACGAGCAGTACTTC.